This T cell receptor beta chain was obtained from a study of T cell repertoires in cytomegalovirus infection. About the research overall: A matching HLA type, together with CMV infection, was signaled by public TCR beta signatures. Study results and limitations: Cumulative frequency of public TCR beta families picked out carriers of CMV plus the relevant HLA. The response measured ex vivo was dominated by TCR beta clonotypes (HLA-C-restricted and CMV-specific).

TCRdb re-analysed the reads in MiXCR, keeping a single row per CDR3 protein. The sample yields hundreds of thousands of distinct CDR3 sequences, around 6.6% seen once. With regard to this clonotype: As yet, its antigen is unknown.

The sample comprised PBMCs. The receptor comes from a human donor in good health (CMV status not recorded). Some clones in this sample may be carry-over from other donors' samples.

The CDR3 region is CASGAPGHSSPLHF. The CDR3 DNA follows: TGTGCCAGCGGGGCCCCGGGACACTCTTCACCCCTCCACTTT. The chain couples TRBV2 to TRBJ1-6; maybe TRBD1 (6 bases). The V gene lost 8 bases and the J gene lost 9 bases, with 17 bases spanning the gap. CDR3 length: 14 residues. CDR1 is SNHLY, CDR2 FYNNEI, per germline.